The 21 T cell receptor beta chains reported below all come from one sample, sequenced in a study of T cell repertoires in cytomegalovirus infection. TCRdb ran MiXCR on the reads and lists one entry per CDR3 protein. The table lists about 260,000 distinct CDR3 sequences, roughly an eighth of them singletons. The sequenced sample consisted of PBMCs. Receptors originate from a human donor in good health (CMV status not recorded). Some clones in this sample may be carry-over from other donors' samples.

This clonotype has more than one count but fewer than ten. The J gene is TRBJ2-4, the V gene TRBV28; 14 bases are a match to TRBD2. Trimming took 3 bases from V and 1 from J; bases not matched to a gene: 11. The CDR3 is 20 amino acids. Per the germline V gene, CDR1 is MDHEN and CDR2 is SYDVKM. CDR3 DNA: TGTGCCAGCAGTTTCCCTCCGGGACTAGCGGGAGTGAGTGCCAAAAACATTCAGTACTTC. Protein sequence: CASSFPPGLAGVSAKNIQYF.

This clonotype was recorded a few times. V gene TRBV4-2 combines with J gene TRBJ1-5; possible D gene TRBD1, 5 bases. CDR1 LGHNA and CDR2 YNFKEQ come from the germline V gene. The CDR3 spans 18 residues. V gave up 4 bases and J gave up 2 bases, with 21 bases separating them. CDR3 amino acids: CASSRDSSGTGGNQPQHF. CDR3 sequence (DNA): TGTGCCAGCAGCCGGGATTCCTCCGGGACCGGAGGCAATCAGCCCCAGCATTTT.

In this sample, this clonotype turned up many times. The chain combines TRBV12-3 or TRBV12-4 with TRBJ2-1; 7 nucleotides agree with TRBD1. CDR3 length: 15 amino acids. Trimming removed 5 bases from V and 5 bases from J; junction bases left unmatched: 9. The CDR3: CASSDRDRRDNEQFF. CDR3 nucleotides: TGTGCCAGCAGTGACCGGGACAGAAGGGACAATGAGCAGTTCTTC.

CDR3 in amino acids: CASSSTSGRAYEQFF. As DNA, the CDR3 is TGTGCCAGCAGCTCGACTAGCGGGAGGGCCTATGAGCAGTTCTTC. This chain connects TRBV7-9 to TRBJ2-1; 14 nucleotides line up with TRBD2. The V gene's germline CDR1 is SEHNR and CDR2 FQNEAQ (reference sequence). This CDR3 is 15 amino acids long. The junction had 4 bases not matched to a gene; V was cut back by 4 bases and J by 8 bases.

This clonotype was picked up many times. The chain has TRBV29-1 and TRBJ2-7; D uncertain. Germline CDR1 reads SQVTM; CDR2 reads ANQGSEA. The ends were cut back, 4 bases at V and 2 bases at J, with 12 bases in the middle. The CDR3 is 13 residues long. The CDR3 reads CSVVGGFPYEQYF. The CDR3 DNA reads as TGCAGCGTTGTCGGCGGATTTCCCTACGAGCAGTACTTC.

This clonotype was observed a few times. The CDR3 is CASSKGLEYNGAGELFF. Here the CDR3 DNA reads TGTGCCAGCAGTAAGGGACTAGAGTATAACGGGGCCGGGGAGCTGTTTTTT. This rearrangement joins TRBV27 to TRBJ2-2; 8 bases fit TRBD2. V was pared by 5 bases and J by 6 bases, with 14 bases of the junction left unmatched. This CDR3 contains 17 residues. CDR1 is MNHEY and CDR2 is SMNVEV in the germline V gene (reference sequence).

This clonotype was counted between two and nine times. The V call is TRBV29-1, the J call TRBJ1-2; 10 bases map to TRBD1. Unmatched junction bases numbered 11, after V lost 4 bases and J lost 9 bases. This CDR3 has 14 residues. Looked up from germline, CDR1 is SQVTM and CDR2 is ANQGSEA. Written as DNA, the CDR3 is TGCAGCGTTGGGGGGGGTGGGACAGGGGCTCGCTACACCTTC. This sequence encodes CSVGGGGTGARYTF.

This clonotype was seen ten or more times. The chain has TRBV11-2 and TRBJ2-7; TRBD2 agrees at 10 bases. Trimming removed 5 bases from V and 6 bases from J; junction bases left unmatched: 13. CDR3 length equals 16 residues. CDR1 is SGHAT and CDR2 is FQNNGV in the germline V gene. The CDR3 protein is CASSQGLAGVFGEQYF. The DNA for the CDR3 is TGTGCCAGCAGCCAGGGTCTAGCGGGAGTTTTTGGCGAGCAGTACTTC.

In its sample, this clonotype was seen a few times. The chain combines TRBV12-3 or TRBV12-4 with TRBJ1-1; 10 bases align to TRBD1. There are 14 residues in the CDR3. J gave up 7 bases and V 4 bases, and 6 bases lay outside the gene matches. The CDR3: CASSWDRGGLEAFF. CDR3 DNA sequence: TGTGCCAGCAGTTGGGACAGGGGAGGCCTTGAAGCTTTCTTT.

This clonotype was seen repeatedly, ten times or more. The V gene is TRBV11-2, the J gene TRBJ2-7; TRBD2 matches 7 bases. CDR1 is SGHAT, CDR2 FQNNGV, per germline. Trimming took 5 bases from V and 6 from J; bases not matched to a gene: 16. The CDR3 consists of 16 residues. CDR3 bases: TGTGCCAGCAGCATTAGGGTGGGGGAGGGGCAGTTCGAGCAGTACTTC. The encoded protein is CASSIRVGEGQFEQYF.

This clonotype was observed many times. The chain carries TRBV7-2 and TRBJ1-1, with 9 bases identical to TRBD1. The CDR3 length is 14 residues. The germline gives CDR1 SGHTA, CDR2 FQGNSA. V lost 2 bases, J lost 6 bases, and 4 bases stayed unmatched. CDR3 coding DNA: TGTGCCAGCAGCTTAAAGTGGACAGGGGCTGAAGCTTTCTTT. Protein sequence: CASSLKWTGAEAFF.

This clonotype has only a few counts. The V gene is TRBV19, the J gene TRBJ2-7, with D possibly called TRBD1 or TRBD2 (5 bases each). Trimming cost V 6 bases and J 2 bases, with 14 bases left between them. Per germline, CDR1 LNHDA and CDR2 SQIVND (reference sequence). This CDR3 has 14 amino acids. CDR3 amino acids: CASSGTAGTYEQYF. CDR3 nucleotides: TGTGCCAGTAGCGGGACCGCAGGGACCTACGAGCAGTACTTC.

There are a few counts of this clonotype. The chain couples TRBV15 to TRBJ2-2, with 7 positions matching TRBD1. This CDR3 is 14 amino acids long. Trimming at V came to 4 bases and at J to 3 bases, leaving 2 bases not matched to a gene. Germline values: CDR1 LNHNV, CDR2 YYDKDF (reference sequence). The DNA for the CDR3 is TGTGCCACCAGCACCGGACAGGACACCGGGGAGCTGTTTTTT. This gives the protein CATSTGQDTGELFF.

This clonotype was counted only a few times. V is TRBV7-2 and J is TRBJ1-2, with D unclear. The germline gives CDR1 SGHTA, CDR2 FQGNSA. Trimming took 1 base from V and 5 from J, leaving 11 bases between them. The CDR3 contains 14 residues. The CDR3 DNA reads as TGTGCCAGCAGCTTAGGAGGATCAATGTATGGCTACACCTTC. Amino acid sequence: CASSLGGSMYGYTF.

The CDR3 nucleotides are TGCAGCGTTGCACTTGGACAGGGAAGGGGTCAGCCCCAGCATTTT. As protein: CSVALGQGRGQPQHF. V is TRBV29-1 and J is TRBJ1-5; 8 bases agree with TRBD1. Germline CDR1 SQVTM, CDR2 ANQGSEA. The V segment lost 4 bases and the J segment 6 bases; nucleotides outside the gene matches: 11. The CDR3 has 15 amino acids.

This clonotype was observed many times. The chain joins TRBV7-6 to TRBJ2-7, with 11 bases identical to TRBD2. CDR1 is SGHVS, CDR2 FNYEAQ, per germline. The CDR3 runs to 15 residues. V shed 0 bases and J 3 bases; nucleotides not matched to a gene: 1. CDR3 DNA: TGTGCCAGCAGCTTAGCCACTAGCGGGGGCTACGAGCAGTACTTC. Translated, it gives CASSLATSGGYEQYF.

In its sample, this clonotype was seen a few times. This CDR3 reads CSATQDLYGYTF. The DNA of the CDR3 is TGCAGTGCCACACAGGATCTCTATGGCTACACCTTC. V is TRBV20-1 and J is TRBJ1-2; possible D gene TRBD1, 5 bases. V was cut by 6 bases and J by 4 bases, with 12 bases left in between. The CDR3 spans 12 residues. CDR1 is DFQATT, CDR2 SNEGSKA, per germline (reference sequence).

This clonotype was picked up many times. V is TRBV14 and J is TRBJ1-1; possible D gene TRBD1, 5 bases. The CDR3 loop spans 14 amino acids. V was pared by 4 bases and J by 1 base, with 10 bases between. The germline gives CDR1 SGHDN, CDR2 FVKESK. The CDR3 bases are TGTGCCAGCAGCCGCGACGGGGGGAACACTGAAGCTTTCTTT. It encodes CASSRDGGNTEAFF.

In this sample, this clonotype turned up a few times. The chain uses TRBV6-6 and TRBJ1-1; the D is unclear. V was clipped by 0 bases and J by 2 bases, with 4 bases between them. The CDR3 contains 13 residues. CDR1 and CDR2 from the germline V gene are MNHNY and SVGAGI (reference sequence). The CDR3 region has the DNA TGTGCCAGCAGTTACTCGACCAACACTGAAGCTTTCTTT. It encodes CASSYSTNTEAFF.

This clonotype came up a few times. The chain recombines TRBV5-6 with TRBJ1-1; D not certain. Germline CDR1 is SGHDT and CDR2 is YYEEEE. CDR3 size: 16 residues. V gave up 6 bases and J gave up 0 bases, with 18 bases separating them. The CDR3 is CASTKYSGVMNTEAFF. The DNA of the CDR3 is TGTGCCAGCACTAAATATTCCGGGGTCATGAACACTGAAGCTTTCTTT.

V and J are TRBV20-1 and TRBJ1-2; the D is unclear. The CDR3 spans 13 residues. Germline CDR1 is DFQATT and CDR2 is SNEGSKA (reference sequence). Trimming shortened V by 4 bases and J by 7 bases, and 16 bases separated the two germline ends. CDR3 bases: TGCAGTGCTACACATGGAATAGTTGGTGGCTACACCTTC. Translation gives CSATHGIVGGYTF.